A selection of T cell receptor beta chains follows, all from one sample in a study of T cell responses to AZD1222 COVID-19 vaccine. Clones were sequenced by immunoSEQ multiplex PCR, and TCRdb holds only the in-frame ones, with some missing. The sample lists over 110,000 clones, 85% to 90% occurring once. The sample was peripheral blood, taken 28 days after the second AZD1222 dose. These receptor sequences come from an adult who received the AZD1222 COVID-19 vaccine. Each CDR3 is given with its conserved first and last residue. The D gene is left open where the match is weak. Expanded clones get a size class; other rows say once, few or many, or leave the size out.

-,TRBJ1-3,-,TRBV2,TGTGCCAGCAGTGAACCTCCAGCCGGAAACACCATATATTTT,CASSEPPAGNTIYF
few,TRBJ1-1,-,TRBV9,TGTGCCAGCAGCTTACAGGTTGACAACACTGAAGCTTTCTTT,CASSLQVDNTEAFF
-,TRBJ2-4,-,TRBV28,TGTGCCAGCAGTTTCCGCCCCCTCAGTGAGTCCTTAGCCAAAAACATTCAGTACTTC,CASSFRPLSESLAKNIQYF
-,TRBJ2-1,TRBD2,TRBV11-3,TGTGCCAGCAGCTTAGAAGGCGGGAGTAACTATGAGCAGTTCTTC,CASSLEGGSNYEQFF
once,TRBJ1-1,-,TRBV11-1,TGTGCCAGCAGCTTAGTGGGGGATGAAGCTTTCTTT,CASSLVGDEAFF
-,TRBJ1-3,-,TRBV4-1,TGCGCCAGCAGCGCCCCAGGGGCTGGAAACACCATATATTTT,CASSAPGAGNTIYF
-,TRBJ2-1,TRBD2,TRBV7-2,TGTGCCAGCAGCCGCCGACTAGCGGGCTCCTACAATGAGCAGTTCTTC,CASSRRLAGSYNEQFF
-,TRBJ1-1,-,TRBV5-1,TGCGCCAGCAGCACCTCAGGGCCGGGTACTGAAGCTTTCTTT,CASSTSGPGTEAFF
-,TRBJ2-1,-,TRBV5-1,TGCGCCAGCAGGAACCACAATGAGCAGTTCTTC,CASRNHNEQFF
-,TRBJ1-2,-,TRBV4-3,TGCGCCAGCAGCCAAGATGGTTTGAGTGGCTACACCTTC,CASSQDGLSGYTF
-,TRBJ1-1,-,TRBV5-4,TGTGCCAGCAGCCCGTGGTTGGTGAACACTGAAGCTTTCTTT,CASSPWLVNTEAFF
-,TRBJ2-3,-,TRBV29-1,TGCAGCGTTGATAGGGTGGATAGCACAGATACGCAGTATTTT,CSVDRVDSTDTQYF
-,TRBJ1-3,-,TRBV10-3,TGTGCCATCAGTGAGTCCGGGGGAAACACCATATATTTT,CAISESGGNTIYF
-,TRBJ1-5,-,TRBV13,TGTGCCAGCAGCTCCCGGCTCTTGGGAGTCAATCAGCCCCAGCATTTT,CASSSRLLGVNQPQHF
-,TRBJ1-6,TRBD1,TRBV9,TGTGCCAGCAGCCAGGACAGGGATAATTCACCCCTCCACTTT,CASSQDRDNSPLHF
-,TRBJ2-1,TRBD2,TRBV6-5,TGTGCCAGCAGTTACTGGGAGGGAAGAGGGCGGAATGAGCAGTTCTTC,CASSYWEGRGRNEQFF
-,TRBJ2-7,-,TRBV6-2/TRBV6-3,TGTGCCAGCAGTTCCATGCTCGGCTACCCGAACTACGAGCAGTACTTC,CASSSMLGYPNYEQYF
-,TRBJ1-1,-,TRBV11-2,TGTGCCAGCAGCCTTCAGGGAGGCACTGAAGCTTTCTTT,CASSLQGGTEAFF
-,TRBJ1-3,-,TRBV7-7,TGTGCCAGCAGCTTAGACGACAGAGCTGGAAACACCATATATTTT,CASSLDDRAGNTIYF
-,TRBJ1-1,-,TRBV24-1,TGTGCCACCAGTGACCGGGGGACTGAAGCTTTCTTT,CATSDRGTEAFF
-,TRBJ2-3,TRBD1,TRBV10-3,TGTGCCATCAGTGAATCCCTTCGACAGGGACGTAGCACAGATACGCAGTATTTT,CAISESLRQGRSTDTQYF
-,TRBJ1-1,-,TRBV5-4,TGTGCCAGCAGCTGGGGGATTGAAGGGTTCACTGAAGCTTTCTTT,CASSWGIEGFTEAFF
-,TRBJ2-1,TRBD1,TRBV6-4,TGTGCCAGCAGTCGGGACAGGGGCTATTCTATGGAGCAGTTCTTC,CASSRDRGYSMEQFF
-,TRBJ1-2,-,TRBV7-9,TGTGCCAGCAGCTTCCCGGGGACGGACTATGGCTACACCTTC,CASSFPGTDYGYTF
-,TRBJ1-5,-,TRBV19,TGTGCCAGTAACCCCTCCCGGGGGAGGCCTGCAAATCAGCCCCAGCATTTT,CASNPSRGRPANQPQHF
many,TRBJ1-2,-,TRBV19,TGTGCCAGTAGTATCCTCACAGGGACTAACTATGGCTACACCTTC,CASSILTGTNYGYTF
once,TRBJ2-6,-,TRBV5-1,TGCGCCAGCAGCTTGGAATCCTCTGGGGCCAACGTCCTGACTTTC,CASSLESSGANVLTF
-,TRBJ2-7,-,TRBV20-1,TGCAGTGCTCCATCCCCCTACGAGCAGTACTTC,CSAPSPYEQYF
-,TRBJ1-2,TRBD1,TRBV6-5,TGTGCCAGCAGTTACAATGCCCAGGGGGTCAACTATGGCTACACCTTC,CASSYNAQGVNYGYTF
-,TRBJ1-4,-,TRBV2,TGTGCCAGCAGGCCAACAGGGATCCTCGGCTCTGAAAAACTGTTTTTT,CASRPTGILGSEKLFF
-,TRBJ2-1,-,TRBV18,TGTGCCAGCTCACCGCGCGGACAGAATGAGCAGTTCTTC,CASSPRGQNEQFF
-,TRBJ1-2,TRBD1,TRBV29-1,TGCAGCGTGGGGGGACAGGGGAACGGCTACACCTTC,CSVGGQGNGYTF
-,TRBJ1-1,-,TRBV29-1,TGCAGCGTTGGAGGACATGACCTTGAAGCTTTCTTT,CSVGGHDLEAFF
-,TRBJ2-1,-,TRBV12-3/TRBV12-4,TGTGCCAGCAGGCCGCAGGGAGATGAGCAGTTCTTC,CASRPQGDEQFF
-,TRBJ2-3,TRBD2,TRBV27,TGTGCCAGCGCGGGACTAGCGGCAGATACGCAGTATTTT,CASAGLAADTQYF
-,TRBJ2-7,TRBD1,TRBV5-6,TGTGCCAGCCGTCTGACAGGGCTCTACGAGCAGTACTTC,CASRLTGLYEQYF
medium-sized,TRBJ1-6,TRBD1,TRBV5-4,TGTGCCAGCAGTTCAATAGACAGGGATAATTCACCCCTCCACTTT,CASSSIDRDNSPLHF
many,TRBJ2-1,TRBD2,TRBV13,TGTGCCAGCAGCCCGGGACTAGCGGACAATGAGCAGTTCTTC,CASSPGLADNEQFF
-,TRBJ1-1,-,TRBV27,TGTGCCAGCAGTTTAATAAAGGGACACCAGAACACTGAAGCTTTCTTT,CASSLIKGHQNTEAFF
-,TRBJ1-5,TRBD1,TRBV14,TGTGCCAGCAGCCGGACAGGGACAGTGGGGCCCCAGCATTTT,CASSRTGTVGPQHF
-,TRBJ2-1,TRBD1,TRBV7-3,TGTGCCAGCAGCTCCCGGGACAGGGGTATCAATGAGCAGTTCTTC,CASSSRDRGINEQFF
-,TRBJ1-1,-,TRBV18,TGTGCCAGCTCCCCCCGTACAGGGCCGAACACTGAAGCTTTCTTT,CASSPRTGPNTEAFF
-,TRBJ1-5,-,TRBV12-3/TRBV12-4,TGTGCCAGCAACTCAGGGCACAATCAGCCCCAGCATTTT,CASNSGHNQPQHF
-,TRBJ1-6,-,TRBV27,TGTGCCAGCAGTTTCAACTCCATGTATAATTCACCCCTCCACTTT,CASSFNSMYNSPLHF
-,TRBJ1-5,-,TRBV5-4,TGTGCCAGCAGTGTCAGGGGCAATCAGCCCCAGCATTTT,CASSVRGNQPQHF
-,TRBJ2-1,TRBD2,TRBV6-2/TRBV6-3,TGTGCCAGCAGTTCATTAGCGGGACCCTACAATGAGCAGTTCTTC,CASSSLAGPYNEQFF
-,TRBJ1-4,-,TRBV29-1,TGCAGCGCCCTGACAGGCCCTGGTGAAAAACTGTTTTTT,CSALTGPGEKLFF
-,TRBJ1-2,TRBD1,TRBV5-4,TGTGCCAGCAGAAGACAGGGCCGGGGCTACACCTTC,CASRRQGRGYTF
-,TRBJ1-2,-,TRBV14,TGTGCCAGCAGCCAAGAAGGGGGAGGATATGGCTACACCTTC,CASSQEGGGYGYTF
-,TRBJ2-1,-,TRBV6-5,TGTGCCAGCAGATCCGACGGAAATTACAATGAGCAGTTCTTC,CASRSDGNYNEQFF
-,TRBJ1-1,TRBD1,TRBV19,TGTGCCAGTAACAGGGGGAACACTGAAGCTTTCTTT,CASNRGNTEAFF
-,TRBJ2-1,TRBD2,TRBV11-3,TGTGCCAGCAGCCCGGGACTAGCCTACAATGAGCAGTTCTTC,CASSPGLAYNEQFF
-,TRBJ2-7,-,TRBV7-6,TGTGCCAGCAGCCTCGCGGTCAGGGGATTCCACGAGCAGTACTTC,CASSLAVRGFHEQYF
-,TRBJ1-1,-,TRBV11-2,TGTGCCAGCAGCTTAGATCGGGGAGCTGAAGCTTTCTTT,CASSLDRGAEAFF
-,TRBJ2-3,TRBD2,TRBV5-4,TGTGCCAGCAGCTTGGCCGGGAGCGGGGCGCAGTATTTT,CASSLAGSGAQYF
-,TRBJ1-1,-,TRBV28,TGTGCCAGCAGTTTGTTAGGATTGAACACTGAAGCTTTCTTT,CASSLLGLNTEAFF
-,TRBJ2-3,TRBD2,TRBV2,TGTGCCACGAGCCCAAACGGGGGGGTGGGAGATACGCAGTATTTT,CATSPNGGVGDTQYF
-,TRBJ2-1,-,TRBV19,TGTGCCAGTAGTATAGGCTACTCCCCTCAATATGAGCAGTTCTTC,CASSIGYSPQYEQFF